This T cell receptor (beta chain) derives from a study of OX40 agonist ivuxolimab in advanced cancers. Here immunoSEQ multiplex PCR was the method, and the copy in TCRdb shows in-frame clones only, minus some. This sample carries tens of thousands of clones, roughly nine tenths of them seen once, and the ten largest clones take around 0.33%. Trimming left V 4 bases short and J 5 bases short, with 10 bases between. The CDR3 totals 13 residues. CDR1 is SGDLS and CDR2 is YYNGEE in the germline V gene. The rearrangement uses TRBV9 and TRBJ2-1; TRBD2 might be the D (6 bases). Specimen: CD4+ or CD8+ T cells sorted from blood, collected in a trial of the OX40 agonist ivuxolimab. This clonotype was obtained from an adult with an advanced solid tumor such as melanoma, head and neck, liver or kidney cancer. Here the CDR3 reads CASSPRTNNEQFF. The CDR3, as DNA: TGTGCCAGCAGCCCCCGGACTAACAATGAGCAGTTCTTC.